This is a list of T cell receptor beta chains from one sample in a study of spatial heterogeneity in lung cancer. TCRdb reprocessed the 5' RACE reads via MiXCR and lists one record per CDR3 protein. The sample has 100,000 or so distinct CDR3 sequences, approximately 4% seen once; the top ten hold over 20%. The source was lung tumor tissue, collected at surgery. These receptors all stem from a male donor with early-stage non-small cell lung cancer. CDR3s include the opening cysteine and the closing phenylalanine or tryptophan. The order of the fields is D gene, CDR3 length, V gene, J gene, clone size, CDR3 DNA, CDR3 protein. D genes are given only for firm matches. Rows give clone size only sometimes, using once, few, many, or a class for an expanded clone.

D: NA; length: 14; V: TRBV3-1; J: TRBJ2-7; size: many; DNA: TGTGCCAGCAGCCAAGATTTGGGGGTCCGCGAGCAGTACTTC; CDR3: CASSQDLGVREQYF
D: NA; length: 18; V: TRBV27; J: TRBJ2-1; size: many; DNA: TGTGCCAGCAGTCTCCGAAGCCGGGCCCCGAGCTCCTACAATGAGCAGTTCTTC; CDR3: CASSLRSRAPSSYNEQFF
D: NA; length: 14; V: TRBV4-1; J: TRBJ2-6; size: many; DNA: TGCGCCAGCAGCCGGAACTCTGGGGCCAACGTCCTGACTTTC; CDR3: CASSRNSGANVLTF
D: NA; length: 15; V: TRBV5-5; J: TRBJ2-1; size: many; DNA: TGTGCCAGCAGCACCTTTGCGGTGATATACAATGAGCAGTTCTTC; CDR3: CASSTFAVIYNEQFF
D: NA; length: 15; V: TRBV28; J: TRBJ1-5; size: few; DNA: TGTGCCAGCACGCCCCCGGGAGGCGTCGCTCAGCCCCAGCATTTT; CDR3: CASTPPGGVAQPQHF
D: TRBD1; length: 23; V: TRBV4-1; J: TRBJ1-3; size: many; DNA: TGCGCCAGCAGCCATGGATACCCCAAGAGGACAGGGGCTCCGGCAAGCTCTGGAAACACCATATATTTT; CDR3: CASSHGYPKRTGAPASSGNTIYF
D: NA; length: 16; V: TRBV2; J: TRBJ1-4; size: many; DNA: TGTGCCAGCAGTCGCGTCCAGGGGTTCACTAATGAAAAACTGTTTTTT; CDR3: CASSRVQGFTNEKLFF
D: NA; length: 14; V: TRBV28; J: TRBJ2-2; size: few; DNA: TGTGCCAGCAGTTTCCGGACTTCCACCGGGGAGCTGTTTTTT; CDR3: CASSFRTSTGELFF
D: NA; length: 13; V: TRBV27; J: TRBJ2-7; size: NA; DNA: TGTGCCAGCAGTCAAGGACAGTTCTACGAGCAGTACTTC; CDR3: CASSQGQFYEQYF
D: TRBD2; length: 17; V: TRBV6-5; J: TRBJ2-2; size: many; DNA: TGTGCCAGCCGCATAGGTCGGGGGGTACTGAACACCGGGGAGCTGTTTTTT; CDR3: CASRIGRGVLNTGELFF
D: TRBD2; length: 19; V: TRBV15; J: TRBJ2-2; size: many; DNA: TGTGCCACCAGCAGAGACCCCTATCTAGCGGGTTCGAACACCGGGGAGCTGTTTTTT; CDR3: CATSRDPYLAGSNTGELFF
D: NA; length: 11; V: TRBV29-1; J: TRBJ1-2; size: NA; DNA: TGCAGCGGGCAAGCGGGCGACGGCTACACCTTC; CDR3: CSGQAGDGYTF
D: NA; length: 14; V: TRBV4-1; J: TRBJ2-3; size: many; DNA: TGCGCCAGCAGCCAATCTAGCGGCACAGATACGCAGTATTTT; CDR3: CASSQSSGTDTQYF
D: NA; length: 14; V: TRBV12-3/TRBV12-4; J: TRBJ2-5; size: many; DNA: TGTGCCAGCAGTTTATATGGACACTCACAGGCCCAGTACTTC; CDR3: CASSLYGHSQAQYF
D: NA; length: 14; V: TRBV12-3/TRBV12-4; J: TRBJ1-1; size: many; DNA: TGTGCCAGCAGTTTAGTTTCTTTGACAACTGAAGCTTTCTTT; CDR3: CASSLVSLTTEAFF
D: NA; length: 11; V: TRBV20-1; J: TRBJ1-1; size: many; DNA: TGCAGTGCTAGATCCCGGACTGAAGCTTTCTTT; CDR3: CSARSRTEAFF